The next 6 T cell receptor beta chains were all read from a single sample in a study of shared T cell receptors in the human thymus (dated by TCRdb to the early 2020s). The method behind the library was the immunoSEQ multiplex PCR assay. Drawn from immuneACCESS, this table holds only the in-frame rearrangements with V and J called that TCRdb kept. Clones are partly lost; checked studies trace under half to an unresolved V gene and leave the rest unexplained. This sample comprises about 660,000 clones, roughly 88% of them detected only once. The ten largest clones add up to 0.0085% to 0.012% of the sample. The same specimen was also included in a second study, on human thymus T cells.

Sample: thymocytes. Every receptor here comes from a boy under two years old with a congenital heart defect. Donor details come from another sample of the same person, matched by shared clones.

The J gene is TRBJ2-3, the V gene TRBV6-5, with TRBD1 matching over 10 bases. CDR3 length equals 14 residues. V lost 8 bases, J lost 6 bases, and 8 bases stayed unmatched. The germline CDR1 and CDR2 sequences are MNHEY and SVGAGI. The CDR3 reads CASSEDRGLDTQYF. Here the CDR3 DNA reads TGTGCCAGCTCAGAAGACAGGGGGCTGGATACGCAGTATTTT.

The V and J genes are TRBV4-1 and TRBJ2-7, with D maybe TRBD2 (5 bases). V dropped 3 bases and J dropped 3 bases, with 12 bases sitting between them. The germline CDR1 and CDR2 sequences are MGHRA and YSYEKL. CDR3 size: 14 residues. CDR3 sequence: CASSHPTSGYEQYF. CDR3 DNA: TGCGCCAGCAGCCACCCGACCAGCGGCTACGAGCAGTACTTC.

The V gene is TRBV19, the J gene TRBJ2-3; D unclear. This CDR3 is 15 amino acids long. CDR1 is LNHDA, CDR2 SQIVND, per germline (reference sequence). With 0 bases removed from V and 1 base from J, the gap between germline ends came to 8 bases. CDR3 nucleotides: TGTGCCAGTAGTATAGATGGAGATCGCACAGATACGCAGTATTTT. It codes for CASSIDGDRTDTQYF.

The chain is built from TRBV5-4 and TRBJ2-7; possible D gene TRBD2, 5 bases. Trimming took off 2 bases at V and 2 bases at J, with 23 bases between the two ends. Germline lookup yields CDR1 SGHNT and CDR2 YYREEE (reference sequence). The CDR3 extends over 18 amino acids. CDR3 sequence: CASSLFMGENGKAYEQYF. CDR3 DNA sequence: TGTGCCAGCAGCTTATTTATGGGAGAGAATGGTAAAGCCTACGAGCAGTACTTC.

V gene TRBV11-3 combines with J gene TRBJ2-5; 9 bases line up with TRBD1. This CDR3 comprises 15 residues. Germline V lookup: CDR1 SGHNT, CDR2 YENEEA. J lost 5 bases, V lost 5 bases, and 9 bases had no gene match. CDR3 nucleotides: TGTGCCAGCAGCCCGGGACAGGGTTGGGGGGAGACCCAGTACTTC. Its translation: CASSPGQGWGETQYF.

The V gene is TRBV27, the J gene TRBJ2-7; 8 bases align to TRBD1. Germline V gives CDR1 MNHEY, CDR2 SMNVEV (reference sequence). V dropped 9 bases and J dropped 1; count of bases not matched to a gene: 5. The CDR3 has 13 residues. In DNA form, the CDR3 reads TGTGCCAGTCCGGGACAGGAGTCCTACGAGCAGTACTTC. Amino acids: CASPGQESYEQYF.